The rows below give T cell receptor beta chains drawn from one sample of a study of T cell changes during pregnancy in multiple sclerosis. The method was immunoSEQ multiplex PCR; TCRdb's version includes in-frame clones alone and lacks a portion of them. The sample contains roughly 93,000 clones, about 91% of which appear only once. Source: peripheral blood, taken after pregnancy. The receptors derive from a female donor in good health, enrolled as a control in a pregnancy study. Each CDR3 is given without its conserved first and last residue. Fields, in order: clone size, V gene, J gene, CDR3 protein. Rows give clone size only sometimes, using once, few, many, or a class for an expanded clone.

>NA|TRBV5-1|TRBJ2-5
ASAGGLGGYQETQY
>NA|TRBV19|TRBJ2-2
ASSKVRGLIRPGELF
>few|TRBV9|TRBJ2-4
ASSVDSPGNIQY
>once|TRBV7-9|TRBJ1-1
ASSLAQGEAF
>NA|TRBV9|TRBJ2-5
ASSEVGLAGGETQY
>NA|TRBV7-2|TRBJ2-1
ASSRGSYNEQF
>once|TRBV10-3|TRBJ1-1
AISLTGYTEAF
>NA|TRBV6-6|TRBJ2-7
ASSYSPLSEQY
>NA|TRBV5-4|TRBJ2-2
ASSLGQITNTGELF
>NA|TRBV4-1|TRBJ2-5
ASSLFGGGRGGETQY